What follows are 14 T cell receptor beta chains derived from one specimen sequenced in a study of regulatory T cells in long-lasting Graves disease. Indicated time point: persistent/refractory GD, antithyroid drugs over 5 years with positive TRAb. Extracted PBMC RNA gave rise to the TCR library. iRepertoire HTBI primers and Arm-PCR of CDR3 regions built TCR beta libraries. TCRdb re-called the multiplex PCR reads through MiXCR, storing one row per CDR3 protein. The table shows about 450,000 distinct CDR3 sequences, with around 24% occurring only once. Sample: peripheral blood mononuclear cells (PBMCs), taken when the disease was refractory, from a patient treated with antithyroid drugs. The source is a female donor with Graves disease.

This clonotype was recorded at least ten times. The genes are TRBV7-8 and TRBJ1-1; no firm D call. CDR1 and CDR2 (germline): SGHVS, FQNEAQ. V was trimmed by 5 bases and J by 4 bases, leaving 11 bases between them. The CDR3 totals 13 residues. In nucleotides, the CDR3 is TGTGCCAGCAGCCTGATTGGCAGCACTGAAGCTTTCTTT. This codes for CASSLIGSTEAFF. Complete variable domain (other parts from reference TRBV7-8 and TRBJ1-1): GAGVSQSPRYKVAKRGQDVALRCDPISGHVSLFWYQQALGQGPEFLTYFQNEAQLDKSGLPSDRFFAERPEGSVSTLKIQRTQQEDSAVYLCASSLIGSTEAFFGQGTRLTVV.

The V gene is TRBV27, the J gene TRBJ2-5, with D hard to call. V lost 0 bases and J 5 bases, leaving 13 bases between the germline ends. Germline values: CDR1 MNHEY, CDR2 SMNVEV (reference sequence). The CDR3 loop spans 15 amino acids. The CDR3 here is CASSLSVVDLETQYF. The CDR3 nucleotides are TGTGCCAGCAGTTTATCGGTGGTGGATTTGGAGACCCAGTACTTC.

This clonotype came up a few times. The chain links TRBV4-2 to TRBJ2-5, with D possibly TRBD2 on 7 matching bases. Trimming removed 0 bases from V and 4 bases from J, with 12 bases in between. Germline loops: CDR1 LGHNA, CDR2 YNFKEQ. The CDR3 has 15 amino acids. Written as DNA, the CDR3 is TGTGCCAGCAGCCAAGAGGCCGGGGGGCCAGAGACCCAGTACTTC. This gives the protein CASSQEAGGPETQYF.

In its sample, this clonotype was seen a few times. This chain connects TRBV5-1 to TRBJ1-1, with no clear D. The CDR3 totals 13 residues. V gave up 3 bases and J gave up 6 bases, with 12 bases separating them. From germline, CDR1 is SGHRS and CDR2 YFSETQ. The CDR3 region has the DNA TGCGCCAGCAGCTCCCCCATGAAATCTGAAGCTTTCTTT. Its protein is CASSSPMKSEAFF.

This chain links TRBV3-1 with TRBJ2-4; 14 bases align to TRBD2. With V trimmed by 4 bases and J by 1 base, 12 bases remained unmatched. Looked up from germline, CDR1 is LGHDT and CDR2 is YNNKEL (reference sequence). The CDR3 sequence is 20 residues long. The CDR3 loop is CASSPRLGLAGVGAKNIQYF. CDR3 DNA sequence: TGTGCCAGCAGCCCGAGGTTGGGACTAGCGGGAGTGGGGGCCAAAAACATTCAGTACTTC.

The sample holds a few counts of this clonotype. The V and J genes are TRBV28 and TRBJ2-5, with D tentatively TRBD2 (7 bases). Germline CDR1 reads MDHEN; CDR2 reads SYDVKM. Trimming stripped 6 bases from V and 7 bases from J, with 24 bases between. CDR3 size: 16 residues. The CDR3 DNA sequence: TGTGCCAGCAGACTCGAGGGGGTGCTAGGCGGGGGGACCCAGTACTTC. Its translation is CASRLEGVLGGGTQYF.

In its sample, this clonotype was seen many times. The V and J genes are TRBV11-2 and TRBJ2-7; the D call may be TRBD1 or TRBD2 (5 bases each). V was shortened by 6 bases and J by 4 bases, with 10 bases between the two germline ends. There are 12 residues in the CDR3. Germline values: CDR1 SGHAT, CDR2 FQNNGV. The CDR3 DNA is TGTGCCAGCAGTTGGGGGATATACGAGCAGTACTTC. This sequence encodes CASSWGIYEQYF.

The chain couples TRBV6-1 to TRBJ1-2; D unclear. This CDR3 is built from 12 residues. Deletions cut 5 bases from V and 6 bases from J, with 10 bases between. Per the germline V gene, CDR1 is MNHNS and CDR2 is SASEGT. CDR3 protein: CASSRDRDGYTF. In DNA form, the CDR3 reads TGTGCCAGCAGTCGCGATCGGGATGGCTACACCTTC.

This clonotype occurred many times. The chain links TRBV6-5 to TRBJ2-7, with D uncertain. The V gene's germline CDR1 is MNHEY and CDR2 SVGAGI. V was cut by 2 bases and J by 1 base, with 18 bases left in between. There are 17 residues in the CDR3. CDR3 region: CASSYPSVAHVSYEQYF. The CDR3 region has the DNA TGTGCCAGCAGTTACCCTTCCGTGGCGCACGTTTCCTACGAGCAGTACTTC.

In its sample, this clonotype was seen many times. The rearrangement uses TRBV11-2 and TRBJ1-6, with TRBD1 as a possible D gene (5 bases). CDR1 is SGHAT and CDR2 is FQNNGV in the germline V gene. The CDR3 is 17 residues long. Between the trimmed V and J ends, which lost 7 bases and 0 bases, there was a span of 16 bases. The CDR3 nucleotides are TGTGCCAGCATCTTGGGACCGCAGAGCTCCTATAATTCACCCCTCCACTTT. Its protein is CASILGPQSSYNSPLHF. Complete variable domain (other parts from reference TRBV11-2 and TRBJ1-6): EAGVAQSPRYKIIEKRQSVAFWCNPISGHATLYWYQQILGQGPKLLIQFQNNGVVDDSQLPKDRFSAERLKGVDSTLKIQPAKLEDSAVYLCASILGPQSSYNSPLHFGNGTRLTVT.

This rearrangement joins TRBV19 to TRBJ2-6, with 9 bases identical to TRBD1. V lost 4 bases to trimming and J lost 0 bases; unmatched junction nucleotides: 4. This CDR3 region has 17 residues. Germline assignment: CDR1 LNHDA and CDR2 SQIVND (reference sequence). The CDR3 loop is CASSTGTGSSGANVLTF. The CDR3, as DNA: TGTGCCAGTAGTACCGGGACAGGGAGCTCTGGGGCCAACGTCCTGACTTTC.

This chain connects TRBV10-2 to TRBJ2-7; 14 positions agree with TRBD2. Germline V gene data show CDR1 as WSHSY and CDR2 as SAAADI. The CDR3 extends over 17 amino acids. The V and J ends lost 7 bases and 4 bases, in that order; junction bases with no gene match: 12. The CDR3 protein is CASTRKSGTSGGYEQYF. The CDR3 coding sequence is TGCGCCAGCACCAGGAAGTCCGGGACTAGCGGGGGATACGAGCAGTACTTC.

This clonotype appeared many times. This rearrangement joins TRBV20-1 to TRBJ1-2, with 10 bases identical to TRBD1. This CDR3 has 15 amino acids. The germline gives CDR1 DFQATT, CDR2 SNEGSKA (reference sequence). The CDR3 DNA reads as TGCACCCCAGGACAGGGGGAATCCAGGGTGGATGGCTACACCTTC. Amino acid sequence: CTPGQGESRVDGYTF.

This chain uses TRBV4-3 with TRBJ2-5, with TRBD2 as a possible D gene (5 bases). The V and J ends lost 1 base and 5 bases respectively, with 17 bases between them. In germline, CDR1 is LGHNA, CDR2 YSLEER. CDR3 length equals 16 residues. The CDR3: CASSQGNSGSTETQYF. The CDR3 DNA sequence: TGCGCCAGCAGCCAAGGAAACTCGGGGTCCACGGAGACCCAGTACTTC.